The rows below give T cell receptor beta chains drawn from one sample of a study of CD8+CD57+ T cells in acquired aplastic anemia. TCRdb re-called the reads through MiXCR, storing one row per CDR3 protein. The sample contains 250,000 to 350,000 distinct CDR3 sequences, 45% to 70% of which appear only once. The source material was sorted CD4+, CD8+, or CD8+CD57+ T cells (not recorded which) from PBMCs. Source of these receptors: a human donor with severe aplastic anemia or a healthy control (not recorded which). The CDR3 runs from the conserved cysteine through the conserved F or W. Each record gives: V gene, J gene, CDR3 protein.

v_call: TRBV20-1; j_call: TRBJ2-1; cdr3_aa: CSARESSYNEQFF
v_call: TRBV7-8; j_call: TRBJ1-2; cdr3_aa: CASSPSRVAGGRYTF
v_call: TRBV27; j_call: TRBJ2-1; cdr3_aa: CASSLAWAGAYNEQFF
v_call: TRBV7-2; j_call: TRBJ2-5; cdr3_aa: CASSLGRRLAGGEKETQYF
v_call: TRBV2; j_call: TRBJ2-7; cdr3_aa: CASSLGRVPYEQYF
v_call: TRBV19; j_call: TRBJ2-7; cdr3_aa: CASSIGGPGGSYEQYF
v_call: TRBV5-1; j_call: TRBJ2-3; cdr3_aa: CASSLFRPSTDTQYF
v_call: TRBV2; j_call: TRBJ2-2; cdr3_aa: CASTVLETGELFF
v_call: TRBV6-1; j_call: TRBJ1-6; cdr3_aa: CASSEANRGTPLHF
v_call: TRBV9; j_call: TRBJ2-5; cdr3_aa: CASSVAGVLAARETQYF
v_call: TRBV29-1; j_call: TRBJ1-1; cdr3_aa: CSVTGSPNTEAFF
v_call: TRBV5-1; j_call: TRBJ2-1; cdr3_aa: CASSPGTSGLYNEQFF
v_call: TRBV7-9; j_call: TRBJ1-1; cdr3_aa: CASSSTAIEAFF
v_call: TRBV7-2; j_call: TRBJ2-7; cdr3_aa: CASSGYPGGHSYEQYF
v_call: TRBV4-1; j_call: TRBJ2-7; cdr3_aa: CASSQDGLSEQYF
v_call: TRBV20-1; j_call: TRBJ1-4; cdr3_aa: CSARVLAGSDEKLFF
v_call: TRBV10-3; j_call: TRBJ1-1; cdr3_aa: CAISEARERITEAFF
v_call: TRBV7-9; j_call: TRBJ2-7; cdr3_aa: CASSRTAYEQYF
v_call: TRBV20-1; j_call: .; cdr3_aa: CSAYGGDADTQYF
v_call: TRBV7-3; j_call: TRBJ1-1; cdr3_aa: CASSLLRIENTEAFF
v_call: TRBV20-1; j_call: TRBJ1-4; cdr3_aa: CSARTRGGEKLFF
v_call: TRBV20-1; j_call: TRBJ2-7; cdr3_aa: CSARDSLNNYDQYF
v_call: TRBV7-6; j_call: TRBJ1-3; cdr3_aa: CASSLVGTAKAGGTIYF
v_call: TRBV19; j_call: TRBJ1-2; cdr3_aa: CASSILTDYGYTF
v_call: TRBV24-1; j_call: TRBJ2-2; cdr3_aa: CATRGQGTGELFF
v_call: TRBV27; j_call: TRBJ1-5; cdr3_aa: CASRRKAESNQPQHF
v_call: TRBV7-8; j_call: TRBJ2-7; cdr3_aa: CASSEGQSYEQYF
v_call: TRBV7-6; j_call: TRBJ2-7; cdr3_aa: CASSLGWSGSLRSSYEQYF
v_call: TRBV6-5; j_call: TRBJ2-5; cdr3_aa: CASSRSGGGQETQYF
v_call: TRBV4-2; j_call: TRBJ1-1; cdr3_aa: CASSSNSQRFGTDTEAFF
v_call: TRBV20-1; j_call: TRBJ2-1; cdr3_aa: CSARQGSSYNEQFF
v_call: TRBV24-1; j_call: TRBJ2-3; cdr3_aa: CATSDLWDRGADTQYF
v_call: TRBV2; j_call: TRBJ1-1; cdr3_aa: CASSTETNTEAFF
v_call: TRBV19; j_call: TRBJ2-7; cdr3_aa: CASSRRLAAYEQYF
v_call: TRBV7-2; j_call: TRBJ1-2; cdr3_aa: CASSLHSTADGYTF
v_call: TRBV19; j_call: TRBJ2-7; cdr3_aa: CASSSRTSGRAYEQYF
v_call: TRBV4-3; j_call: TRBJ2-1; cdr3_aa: CASSQASLPPRNNEQFF
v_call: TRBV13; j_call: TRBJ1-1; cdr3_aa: CASSLEWEPEAFF
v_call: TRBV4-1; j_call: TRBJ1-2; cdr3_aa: CASSDRPGAGWGYTF
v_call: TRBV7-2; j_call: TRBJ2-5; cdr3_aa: CASSLGRRLALEETQYF
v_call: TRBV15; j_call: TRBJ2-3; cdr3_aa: CATSRGGLRDTQYF
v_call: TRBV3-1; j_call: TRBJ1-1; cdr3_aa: CASSQVSTERTVF
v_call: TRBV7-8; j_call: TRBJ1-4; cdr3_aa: CASSPAADMQEKLFF
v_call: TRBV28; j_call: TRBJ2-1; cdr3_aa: CASSSGRSRFF
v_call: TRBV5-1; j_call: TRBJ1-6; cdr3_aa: CASSLPQNNSPLHF
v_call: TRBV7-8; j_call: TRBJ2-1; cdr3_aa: CASSGQGRSYNEQFF
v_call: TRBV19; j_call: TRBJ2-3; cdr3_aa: CASNLGGTDTQYF
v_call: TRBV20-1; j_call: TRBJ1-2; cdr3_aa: CSARGLQGSWGYTF
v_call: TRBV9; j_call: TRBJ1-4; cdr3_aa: CASSVDVATNEKLFF
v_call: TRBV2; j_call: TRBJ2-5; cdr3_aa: CASSEYQRNQETQYF
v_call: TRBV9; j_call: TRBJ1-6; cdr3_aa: CASSVAGTANSPLHF
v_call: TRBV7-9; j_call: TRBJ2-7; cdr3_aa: CASTPEASGSAGEQYF
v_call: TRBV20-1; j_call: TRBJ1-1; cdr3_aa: CSALAGEYTEAFF
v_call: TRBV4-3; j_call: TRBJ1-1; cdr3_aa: CASSQVEFILTEAFF
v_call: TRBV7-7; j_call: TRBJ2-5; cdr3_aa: CASSLVDMGRGQETQYF
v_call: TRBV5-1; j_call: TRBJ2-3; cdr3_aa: CASSSMDTTDTQYF
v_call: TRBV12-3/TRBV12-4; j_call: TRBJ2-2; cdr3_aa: CASRNYPGELFF